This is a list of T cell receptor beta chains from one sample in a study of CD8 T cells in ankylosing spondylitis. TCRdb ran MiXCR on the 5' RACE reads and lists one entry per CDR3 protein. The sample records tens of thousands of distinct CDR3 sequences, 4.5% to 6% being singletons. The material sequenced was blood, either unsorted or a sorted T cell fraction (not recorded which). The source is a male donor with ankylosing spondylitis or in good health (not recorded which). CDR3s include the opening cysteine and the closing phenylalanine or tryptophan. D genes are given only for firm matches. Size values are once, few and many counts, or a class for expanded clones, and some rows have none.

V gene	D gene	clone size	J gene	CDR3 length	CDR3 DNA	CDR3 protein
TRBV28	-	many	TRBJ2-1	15	TGTGCCAGCAGTTTATACCCGAGCTCCTACAATGAGCAGTTCTTC	CASSLYPSSYNEQFF
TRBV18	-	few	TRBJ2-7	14	TGTGCCAGCTCACCCCCGAGCGGGTGGGACGAGCAGTACTTC	CASSPPSGWDEQYF
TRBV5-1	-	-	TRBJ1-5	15	TGCCTCAGCAGCACGAATGGGGGTAGCAATCAGCCCCAGCATTTT	CLSSTNGGSNQPQHF
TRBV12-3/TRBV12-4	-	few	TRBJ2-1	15	TGTGCCAGCAGTTTAGCCTCCCGACCCCACAATGAGCAGTTCTTC	CASSLASRPHNEQFF
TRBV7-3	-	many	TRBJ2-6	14	TGTGCCAGCAGTTATAGTCCTGGGGCCAACGTCCTGACTTTC	CASSYSPGANVLTF
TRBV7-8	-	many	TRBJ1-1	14	TGTGCCAGCAGCTTAGCGGGGATTGGCACTGAAGCTTTCTTT	CASSLAGIGTEAFF
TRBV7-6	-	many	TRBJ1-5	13	TGTGCCAGCAGCCTTACAGGGCATCAGCCCCAGCATTTT	CASSLTGHQPQHF
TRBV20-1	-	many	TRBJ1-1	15	TGCAGTGCTAGAGATGCGGCCAGGGGGAACACTGAAGCTTTCTTT	CSARDAARGNTEAFF
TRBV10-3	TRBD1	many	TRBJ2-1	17	TGTGCCATCAGTTCCGGGACAGGGGATAGCTCCTACAATGAGCAGTTCTTC	CAISSGTGDSSYNEQFF
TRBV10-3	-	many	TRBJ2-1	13	TGTGCTGGGAGGGGGGCAGGGATGGATGAGCAGTTCTTC	CAGRGAGMDEQFF
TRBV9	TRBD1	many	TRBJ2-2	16	TGTGCCAGCAGCGTAGGGACAGGGAGAAGCACCGGGGAGCTGTTTTTT	CASSVGTGRSTGELFF
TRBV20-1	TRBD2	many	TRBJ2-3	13	TGCAGTGCGCCGACTAGCGGGACAGATACGCAGTATTTT	CSAPTSGTDTQYF
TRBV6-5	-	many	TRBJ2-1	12	TGTGCCGCCCAGGGCCCCTACAATGAGCAGTTCTTC	CAAQGPYNEQFF
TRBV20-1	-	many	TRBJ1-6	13	TGCAGTGCTAACGGGCAGGGCCAGTCACCCCTCCACTTT	CSANGQGQSPLHF
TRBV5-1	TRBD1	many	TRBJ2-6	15	TGCGCCAGCAGCAAGACAGGGACCGGGGCCAACGTCCTGACTTTC	CASSKTGTGANVLTF
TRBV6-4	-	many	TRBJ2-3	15	TGTGCCAGCAGTGACTCCCTAGCCCCCACAGATACGCAGTATTTT	CASSDSLAPTDTQYF
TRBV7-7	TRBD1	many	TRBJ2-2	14	TGTGCTAGCAGTCCCCGGACAGGGGGCGAGGAGCTGTTTTTT	CASSPRTGGEELFF
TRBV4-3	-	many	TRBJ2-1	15	TGCGCCAGCAGCCAAGGGGCTAGTATACGCAATGAGCAGTTCTTC	CASSQGASIRNEQFF
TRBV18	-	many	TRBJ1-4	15	TGTGCCAGCTCACCACCGTGGGCTGTTCAAGAAAAACTGTTTTTT	CASSPPWAVQEKLFF
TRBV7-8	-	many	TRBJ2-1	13	TGTGCCAGCAGCTTATTTGGGTACAATGAGCAGTTCTTC	CASSLFGYNEQFF
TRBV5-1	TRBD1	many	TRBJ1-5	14	TGCGCCAGCAGCTCGAATACAGGGGATCAGCCCCAGCATTTT	CASSSNTGDQPQHF
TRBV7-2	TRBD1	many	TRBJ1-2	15	TGTGCCAGCAGCTTAGTTGCGGGACAGGGTGATGGCTACACCTTC	CASSLVAGQGDGYTF
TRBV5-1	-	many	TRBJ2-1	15	TGCGCCAGCAGCTTGGGTCAGGGGGGTCGGAATGAGCAGTTCTTC	CASSLGQGGRNEQFF
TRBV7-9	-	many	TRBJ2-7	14	TGTGCCAGCAGCTCGGACGGGGTCTCCTACGAGCAGTACTTC	CASSSDGVSYEQYF
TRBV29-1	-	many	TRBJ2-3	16	TGCAGCGTTGGGATTCAAGGACCAGCCCCTGTGGATACGCAGTATTTT	CSVGIQGPAPVDTQYF
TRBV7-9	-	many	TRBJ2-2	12	TGTGCCAGCAGCGCCGGGACAGGGGAGCTGTTTTTT	CASSAGTGELFF
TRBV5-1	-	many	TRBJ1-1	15	TGCGCCAGCAGCTTCGACTTAAAGACAGAGCCTGAAGCTTTCTTT	CASSFDLKTEPEAFF
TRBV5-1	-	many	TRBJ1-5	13	TGCGCCAGCAGCTTGGGTCGCAATCAGCCCCAGCATTTT	CASSLGRNQPQHF
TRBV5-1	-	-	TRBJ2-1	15	TGCGCCAGCAGCTCGAGCGGAACAAGGGGCGATGAGCAGTTCTTC	CASSSSGTRGDEQFF
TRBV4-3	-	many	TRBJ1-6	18	TGCGCCAGCAGCCAAAACGGGGGGGGGAGCTCCTATAATTCACCCCTCCACTTT	CASSQNGGGSSYNSPLHF
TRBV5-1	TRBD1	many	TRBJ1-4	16	TGCGCCAGCAGCCCCCGCTGGACAGGGGAAGGAGAAAAACTGTTTTTT	CASSPRWTGEGEKLFF
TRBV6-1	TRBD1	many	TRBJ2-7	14	TGTGCCAGCAGACGACAGGGCACGAGTGTCGAGCAGTACTTC	CASRRQGTSVEQYF
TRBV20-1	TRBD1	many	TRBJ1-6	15	TGCAGTGCTAGATTTCAGGCAGGGGGGGGTTCACCCCTCCACTTT	CSARFQAGGGSPLHF
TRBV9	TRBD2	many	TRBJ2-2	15	TGTGCCAGCAGCGTCGCAGGGAGGGACACCGGGGAGCTGTTTTTT	CASSVAGRDTGELFF